The 32 T cell receptor beta chains given below trace back to one sample, sequenced in a study of monozygotic twins with inflammatory bowel disease. TCRdb reprocessed the 5' RACE reads, keeping one entry per CDR3 protein, no DNA. The table for this sample gives fewer than 550,000 distinct CDR3 sequences. Sequencing was carried out using blood. These receptors were collected from a human donor with ulcerative colitis or Crohn's disease, or a healthy co-twin of an affected twin (not recorded which).

This chain connects TRBV20-1 to TRBJ1-1. The CDR3 is 14 amino acids. Germline assignment: CDR1 DFQATT and CDR2 SNEGSKA (reference sequence). The CDR3 reads CSARDWGGFTEAFF.

The chain's CDR3 is CARIPIGPKKGNEQFF. V gene TRBV19 combines with J gene TRBJ2-1. This CDR3 comprises 16 residues. Germline V gene data show CDR1 as LNHDA and CDR2 as SQIVND (reference sequence).

The rearrangement joins TRBV7-9 to TRBJ2-1; TCRdb calls TRBD1, which cannot be checked without DNA. The CDR3 consists of 14 residues. CDR1 and CDR2 from the germline V gene are SEHNR and FQNEAQ (reference sequence). The CDR3 protein is CASSIQGLRDEQFF.

The chain links TRBV2 to TRBJ1-4. Germline-derived CDR1 and CDR2 are SNHLY and FYNNEI. CDR3 length: 15 residues. The CDR3 region is CASNGEAGVNEKLFF. The full variable domain, with the rest looked up from reference TRBV2 and TRBJ1-4, is EPEVTQTPSHQVTQMGQEVILRCVPISNHLYFYWYRQILGQKVEFLVSFYNNEISEKSEIFDDQFSVERPDGSNFTLKIRSTKLEDSAMYFCASNGEAGVNEKLFFGSGTQLSVL.

The genes are TRBV6-5 and TRBJ1-5. Per germline, CDR1 MNHEY and CDR2 SVGAGI. The CDR3 length is 15 residues. This chain's CDR3 is CASSYSGPSNQPQHF.

This chain links TRBV5-1 with TRBJ1-2. The CDR3 loop spans 11 amino acids. Per the germline V gene, CDR1 is SGHRS and CDR2 is YFSETQ. The CDR3 sequence: CASSLGGSCTF.

The rearrangement joins TRBV20-1 to TRBJ2-3; the D call from TCRdb, TRBD2, cannot be confirmed without DNA. This CDR3 has 15 amino acids. Germline V gives CDR1 DFQATT, CDR2 SNEGSKA (reference sequence). The chain's CDR3 is CSAARLAGMTDTQYF.

V gene TRBV28 combines with J gene TRBJ2-3; TCRdb reports TRBD1, a call that lacks DNA to check it against. Per germline, CDR1 MDHEN and CDR2 SYDVKM. There are 15 residues in the CDR3. The chain's CDR3 is CASSKPTGSTDTQYF.

The rearrangement links TRBV6-2 or TRBV6-3 to TRBJ1-4. Per germline, CDR1 MNHEY and CDR2 SVGEGT. The CDR3 is 14 residues long. The CDR3 protein is CASSYNGLNEKLFF.

This sequence joins TRBV11-2 and TRBJ2-1; no DNA is available, so the TRBD2 call from TCRdb remains unchecked. CDR1 and CDR2 from the germline V gene are SGHAT and FQNNGV. There are 17 residues in the CDR3. CDR3 loop: CASSSFLAGSSYNEQFF.

The chain carries TRBV7-3 and TRBJ2-3; TCRdb calls TRBD2, which cannot be checked without DNA. The CDR3 is made up of 16 amino acids. Germline lookup yields CDR1 SGHTA and CDR2 FQGTGA. CDR3: CASSQGLAGPTDTQYF.

The chain carries TRBV29-1 and TRBJ1-1. The CDR3 is 12 residues long. Germline lookup yields CDR1 SQVTM and CDR2 ANQGSEA. This CDR3 reads CSVWDRKTEAFF.

J is TRBJ1-1 and V is TRBV7-7. Looked up from germline, CDR1 is SSHAT and CDR2 is FNYEAQ (reference sequence). This CDR3 contains 12 residues. The CDR3 is CARTFRNPEAFF. The variable domain in full, completed from reference TRBV7-7 and TRBJ1-1, reads GAGVSQSPRYKVTKRGQDVTLRCDPISSHATLYWYQQALGQGPEFLTYFNYEAQPDKSGLPSDRFSAERPEGSISTLTIQRTEQRDSAMYRCARTFRNPEAFFGQGTRLTVV.

This chain links TRBV3-1 with TRBJ1-2; TCRdb indicates TRBD1, and absent DNA this call remains unverified. Germline V gene lookup returns CDR1 LGHDT and CDR2 YNNKEL (reference sequence). The CDR3 is 12 residues long. Here the CDR3 reads CASSQGAAGYTF.

The chain uses TRBV20-1 and TRBJ2-1; no DNA is available, so the TRBD2 call from TCRdb remains unchecked. Germline V gives CDR1 DFQATT, CDR2 SNEGSKA (reference sequence). This CDR3 region has 16 residues. This chain's CDR3 is CSAGGTSGRRADEQFF.

V and J are TRBV18 and TRBJ2-1; the TCRdb D gene call, TRBD2, has no DNA to confirm it. This CDR3 has 17 residues. The germline CDR1 and CDR2 sequences are KGHSH and LQKENI. The CDR3 is CASSLSGLAGGGNEQFF.

The chain employs TRBV12-3 or TRBV12-4 and TRBJ1-5. The CDR3 sequence is 12 residues long. The CDR3 sequence: CASKLGDQPQHF.

This chain links TRBV21-1 with TRBJ2-7; the TRBD1 assignment by TCRdb is unverifiable without DNA. TRBV21-1 is described as a pseudogene. The CDR3 loop spans 18 amino acids. The CDR3 spells CASSKHITGQQNSYEQYF.

The chain recombines TRBV19 with TRBJ2-2. Germline V lookup: CDR1 LNHDA, CDR2 SQIVND (reference sequence). The CDR3 length is 14 residues. The CDR3 is CASSMATSTGELFF.

J is TRBJ2-1 and V is TRBV5-1; TCRdb's D call of TRBD1 is untestable without DNA. The CDR3 covers 16 residues. Germline loops: CDR1 SGHRS, CDR2 YFSETQ. The CDR3 loop reads CASSLSPGGAGNEQFF.

This rearrangement joins TRBV11-2 to TRBJ2-3; TCRdb calls TRBD2, which cannot be checked without DNA. Germline CDR1 is SGHAT and CDR2 is FQNNGV. This CDR3 comprises 18 residues. CDR3 sequence reads: CASEGLAGTGGGTDTQYF.

The chain links TRBV5-1 to TRBJ2-1; checking the TCRdb D call of TRBD1 is not possible without DNA. The germline gives CDR1 SGHRS, CDR2 YFSETQ. The CDR3 runs 16 residues. CDR3 sequence reads: CASSWGSTGGKDEQFF.

The chain joins TRBV18 to TRBJ2-1. The CDR3 has 16 amino acids. CDR1 KGHSH and CDR2 LQKENI come from the germline V gene. Here the CDR3 reads CASSPPAGDIYNEQFF.

The chain combines TRBV7-9 with TRBJ2-5; TCRdb names TRBD1, which stays unverified in the absence of DNA. Germline CDR1 SEHNR, CDR2 FQNEAQ (reference sequence). This CDR3 contains 15 residues. The CDR3 protein is CASSLASGSVETQYF.

The genes are TRBV5-1 and TRBJ2-2. The CDR3 is 15 amino acids. CDR1 and CDR2 (germline): SGHRS, YFSETQ. The CDR3 sequence is CASSLESLSTGELFF.

The rearrangement uses TRBV2 and TRBJ2-3; the TCRdb call, TRBD1, lacks DNA for checking. The length of the CDR3 is 14 residues. CDR1 is SNHLY and CDR2 is FYNNEI in the germline V gene. CDR3 amino acids: CASSVAGGWNTQYF.

J is TRBJ2-1 and V is TRBV3-1; no DNA is available, so the TRBD2 call from TCRdb remains unchecked. The germline gives CDR1 LGHDT, CDR2 YNNKEL (reference sequence). CDR3 size: 18 residues. This chain's CDR3 is CASSHISTSGRPKNEQFF.

V usage is TRBV6-1 and J usage is TRBJ2-7; TCRdb indicates TRBD1, and absent DNA this call remains unverified. The germline V gene encodes CDR1 MNHNS and CDR2 SASEGT. The CDR3 covers 16 residues. CDR3 in amino acids: CASSRSGAVSSYEQYF.

V gene TRBV27 combines with J gene TRBJ2-7; absent DNA, TCRdb's TRBD2 call cannot be checked. Looked up from germline, CDR1 is MNHEY and CDR2 is SMNVEV (reference sequence). The CDR3 loop spans 14 amino acids. The CDR3 spells CASRQEGRFYEQYF.

The genes are TRBV6-1 and TRBJ2-3; TCRdb indicates TRBD2, and absent DNA this call remains unverified. The CDR3 is 18 residues long. Germline V gene lookup returns CDR1 MNHNS and CDR2 SASEGT. The CDR3 region is CASRGGTSGSKSTDTQYF.

The rearrangement links TRBV6-2 or TRBV6-3 to TRBJ1-1; with no DNA, the TCRdb D assignment of TRBD1 cannot be verified. This CDR3 comprises 14 residues. Germline CDR1 and CDR2: MNHEY and SVGEGT. The chain's CDR3 is CASRWGQGATEAFF.

Here the CDR3 reads CASSYDRDRGTYEQYF. The V call is TRBV6-5, the J call TRBJ2-7; TCRdb selects TRBD1, and the lack of DNA leaves this call unchecked. CDR1 is MNHEY, CDR2 SVGAGI, per germline. This CDR3 is built from 16 residues.